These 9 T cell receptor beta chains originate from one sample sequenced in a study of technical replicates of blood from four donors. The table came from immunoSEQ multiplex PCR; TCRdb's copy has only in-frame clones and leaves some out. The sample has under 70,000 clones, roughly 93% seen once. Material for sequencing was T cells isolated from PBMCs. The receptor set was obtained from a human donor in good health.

CDR3 amino acids: CASSSVQAYEQYF. The CDR3 region has the DNA TGTGCCAGCAGCTCCGTACAGGCCTACGAGCAGTACTTC. The gene calls are TRBV7-9 and TRBJ2-7, with TRBD1 as a possible D gene (5 bases). Per the germline V gene, CDR1 is SEHNR and CDR2 is FQNEAQ (reference sequence). Trimming left V 4 bases short and J 2 bases short, with 9 bases between. The CDR3 extends over 13 amino acids. Filled out from reference TRBV7-9 and TRBJ2-7, the complete variable domain reads DTGVSQNPRHKITKRGQNVTFRCDPISEHNRLYWYRQTLGQGPEFLTYFQNEAQLEKSRLLSDRFSAERPKGSFSTLEIQRTEQGDSAMYLCASSSVQAYEQYFGPGTRLTVT.

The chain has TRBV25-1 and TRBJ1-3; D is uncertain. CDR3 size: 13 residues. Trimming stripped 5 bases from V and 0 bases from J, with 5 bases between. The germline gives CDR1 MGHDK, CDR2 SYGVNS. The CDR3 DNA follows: TGTGCCAGCAGTACAGCCTCTGGAAACACCATATATTTT. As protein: CASSTASGNTIYF. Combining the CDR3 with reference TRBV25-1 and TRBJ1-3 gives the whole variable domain EADIYQTPRYLVIGTGKKITLECSQTMGHDKMYWYQQDPGMELHLIHYSYGVNSTEKGDLSSESTVSRIRTEHFPLTLESARPSHTSQYLCASSTASGNTIYFGEGSWLTVV.

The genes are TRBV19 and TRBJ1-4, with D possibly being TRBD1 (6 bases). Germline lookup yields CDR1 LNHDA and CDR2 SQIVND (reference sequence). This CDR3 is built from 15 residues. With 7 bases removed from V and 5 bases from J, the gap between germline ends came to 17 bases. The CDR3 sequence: CASTAGLGANEKLFF. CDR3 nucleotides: TGTGCCAGTACCGCAGGATTGGGGGCAAATGAAAAACTGTTTTTT. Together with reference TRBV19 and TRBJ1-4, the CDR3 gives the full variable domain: DGGITQSPKYLFRKEGQNVTLSCEQNLNHDAMYWYRQDPGQGLRLIYYSQIVNDFQKGDIAEGYSVSREKKESFPLTVTSAQKNPTAFYLCASTAGLGANEKLFFGSGTQLSVL.

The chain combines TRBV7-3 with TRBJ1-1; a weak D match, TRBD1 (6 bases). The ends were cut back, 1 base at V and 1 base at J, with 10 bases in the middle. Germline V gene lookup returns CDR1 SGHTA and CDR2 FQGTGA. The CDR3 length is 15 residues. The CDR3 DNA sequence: TGTGCCAGCAGCTTAAATCAGGGGTCGAACACTGAAGCTTTCTTT. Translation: CASSLNQGSNTEAFF. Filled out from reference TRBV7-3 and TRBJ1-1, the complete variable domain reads GAGVSQTPSNKVTEKGKYVELRCDPISGHTALYWYRQSLGQGPEFLIYFQGTGAADDSGLPNDRFFAVRPEGSVSTLKIQRTERGDSAVYLCASSLNQGSNTEAFFGQGTRLTVV.

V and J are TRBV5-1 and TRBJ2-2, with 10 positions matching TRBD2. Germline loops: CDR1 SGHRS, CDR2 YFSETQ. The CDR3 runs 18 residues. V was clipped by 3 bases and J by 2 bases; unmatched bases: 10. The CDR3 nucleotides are TGCGCCAGCAGCTCCCGGACTAGCGGAGGGGGAAACACCGGGGAGCTGTTTTTT. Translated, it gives CASSSRTSGGGNTGELFF.

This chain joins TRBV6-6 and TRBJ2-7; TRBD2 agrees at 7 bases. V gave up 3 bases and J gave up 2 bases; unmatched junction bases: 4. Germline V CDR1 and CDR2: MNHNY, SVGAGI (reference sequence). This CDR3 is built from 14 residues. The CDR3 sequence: CASSYGLAAYEQYF. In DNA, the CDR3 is TGTGCCAGCAGTTATGGGCTAGCGGCCTACGAGCAGTACTTC.

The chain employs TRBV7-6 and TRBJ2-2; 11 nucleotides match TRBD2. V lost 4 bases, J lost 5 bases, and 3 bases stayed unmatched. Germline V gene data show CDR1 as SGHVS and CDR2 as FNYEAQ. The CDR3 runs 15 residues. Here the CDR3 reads CASSSGTSGTGELFF. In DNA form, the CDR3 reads TGTGCCAGCAGCTCCGGGACTAGCGGAACCGGGGAGCTGTTTTTT.

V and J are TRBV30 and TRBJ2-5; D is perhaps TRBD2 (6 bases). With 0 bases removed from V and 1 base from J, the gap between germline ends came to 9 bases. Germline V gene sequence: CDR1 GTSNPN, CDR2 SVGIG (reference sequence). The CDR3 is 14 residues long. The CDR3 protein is CAWSVSGSQETQYF. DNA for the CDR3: TGTGCCTGGAGTGTATCCGGGAGCCAAGAGACCCAGTACTTC.

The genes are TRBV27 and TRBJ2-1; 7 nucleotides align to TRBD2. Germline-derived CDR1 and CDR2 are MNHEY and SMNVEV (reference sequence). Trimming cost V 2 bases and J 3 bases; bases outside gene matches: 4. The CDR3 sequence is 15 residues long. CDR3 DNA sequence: TGTGCCAGCAGTTTAGCGGGAGCGGGCTACAATGAGCAGTTCTTC. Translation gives CASSLAGAGYNEQFF.